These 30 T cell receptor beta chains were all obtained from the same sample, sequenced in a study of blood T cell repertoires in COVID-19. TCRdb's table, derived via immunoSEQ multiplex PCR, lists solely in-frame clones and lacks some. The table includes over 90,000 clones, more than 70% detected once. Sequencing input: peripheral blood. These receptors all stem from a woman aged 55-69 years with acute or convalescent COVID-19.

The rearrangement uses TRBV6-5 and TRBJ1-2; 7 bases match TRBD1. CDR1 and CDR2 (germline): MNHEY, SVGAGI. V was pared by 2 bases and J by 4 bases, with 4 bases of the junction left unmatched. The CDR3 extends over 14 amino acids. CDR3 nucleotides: TGTGCCAGCAGTTACCTGACAGGGACCTATGGCTACACCTTC. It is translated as CASSYLTGTYGYTF.

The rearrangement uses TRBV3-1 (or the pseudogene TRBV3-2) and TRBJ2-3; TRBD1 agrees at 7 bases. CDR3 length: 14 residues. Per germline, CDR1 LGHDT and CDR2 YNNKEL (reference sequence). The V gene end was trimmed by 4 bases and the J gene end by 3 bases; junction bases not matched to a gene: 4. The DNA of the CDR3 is TGTGCCAGCAGCCCTGGCAGGGGGACAGATACGCAGTATTTT. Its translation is CASSPGRGTDTQYF.

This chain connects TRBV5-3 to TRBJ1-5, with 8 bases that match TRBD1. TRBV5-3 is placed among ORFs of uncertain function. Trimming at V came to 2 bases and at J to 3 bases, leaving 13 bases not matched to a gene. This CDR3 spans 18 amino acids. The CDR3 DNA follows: TGTGCCAGAAGCTTAAGCAGGGGGCGCGGAGACCTCAATCAGCCCCAGCATTTT. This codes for CARSLSRGRGDLNQPQHF.

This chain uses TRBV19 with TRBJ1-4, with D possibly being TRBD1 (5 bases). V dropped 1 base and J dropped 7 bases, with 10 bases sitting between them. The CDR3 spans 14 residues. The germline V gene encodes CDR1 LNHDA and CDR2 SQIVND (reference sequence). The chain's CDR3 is CASSIVGQGEKLFF. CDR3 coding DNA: TGTGCCAGTAGTATAGTGGGCCAGGGTGAAAAACTGTTTTTT.

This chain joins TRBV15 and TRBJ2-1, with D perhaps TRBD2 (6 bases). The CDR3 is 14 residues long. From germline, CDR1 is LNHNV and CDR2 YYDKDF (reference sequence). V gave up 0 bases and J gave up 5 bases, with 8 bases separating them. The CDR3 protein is CATSRDGGNNEQFF. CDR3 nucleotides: TGTGCCACCAGCAGAGATGGAGGGAACAATGAGCAGTTCTTC. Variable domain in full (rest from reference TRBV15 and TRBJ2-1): DAMVIQNPRYQVTQFGKPVTLSCSQTLNHNVMYWYQQKSSQAPKLLFHYYDKDFNNEADTPDNFQSRRPNTSFCFLDIRSPGLGDTAMYLCATSRDGGNNEQFFGPGTRLTVL.

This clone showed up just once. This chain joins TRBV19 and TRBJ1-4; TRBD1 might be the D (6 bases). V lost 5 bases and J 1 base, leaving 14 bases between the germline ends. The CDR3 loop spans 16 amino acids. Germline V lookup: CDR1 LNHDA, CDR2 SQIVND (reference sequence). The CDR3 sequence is CASSPRTARTNEKLFF. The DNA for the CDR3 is TGTGCCAGTAGTCCGCGGACAGCCCGAACTAATGAAAAACTGTTTTTT.

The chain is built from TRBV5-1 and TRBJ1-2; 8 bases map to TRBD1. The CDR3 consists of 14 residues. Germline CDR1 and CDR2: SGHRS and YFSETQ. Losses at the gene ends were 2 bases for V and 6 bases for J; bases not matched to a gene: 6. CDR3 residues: CASSFGQGPHGYTF. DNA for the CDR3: TGCGCCAGCAGCTTCGGACAGGGCCCCCATGGCTACACCTTC.

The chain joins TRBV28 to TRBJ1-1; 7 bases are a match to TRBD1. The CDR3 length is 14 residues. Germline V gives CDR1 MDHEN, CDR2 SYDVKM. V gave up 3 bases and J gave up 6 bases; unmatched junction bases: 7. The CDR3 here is CASSFNRGASEAFF. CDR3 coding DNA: TGTGCCAGCAGTTTCAACAGGGGTGCGTCTGAAGCTTTCTTT.

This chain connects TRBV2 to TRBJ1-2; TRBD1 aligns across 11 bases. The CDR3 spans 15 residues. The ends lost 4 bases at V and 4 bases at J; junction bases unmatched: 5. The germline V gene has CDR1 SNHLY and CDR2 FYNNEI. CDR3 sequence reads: CASSVGTGGSYGYTF. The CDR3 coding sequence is TGTGCCAGCAGTGTCGGGACAGGGGGGAGCTATGGCTACACCTTC.

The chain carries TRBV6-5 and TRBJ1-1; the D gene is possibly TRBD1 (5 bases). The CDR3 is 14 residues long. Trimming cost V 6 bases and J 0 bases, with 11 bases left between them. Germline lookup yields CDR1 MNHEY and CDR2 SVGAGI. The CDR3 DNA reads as TGTGCCAGCAGGCCCTCGGGGGTGAACACTGAAGCTTTCTTT. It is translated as CASRPSGVNTEAFF.

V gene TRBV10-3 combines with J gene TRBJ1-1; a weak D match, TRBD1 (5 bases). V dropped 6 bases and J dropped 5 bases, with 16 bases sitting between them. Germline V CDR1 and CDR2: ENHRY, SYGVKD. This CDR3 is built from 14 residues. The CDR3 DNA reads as TGTGCCATCAGGCTGGGACTGGAAGTAACTGAAGCTTTCTTT. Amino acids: CAIRLGLEVTEAFF.

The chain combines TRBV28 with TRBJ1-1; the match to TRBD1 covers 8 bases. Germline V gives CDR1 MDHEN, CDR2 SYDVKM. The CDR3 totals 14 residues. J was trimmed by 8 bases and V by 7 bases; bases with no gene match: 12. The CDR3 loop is CASTGTGGFGEAFF. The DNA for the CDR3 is TGTGCCAGCACGGGGACAGGAGGGTTCGGAGAAGCTTTCTTT.

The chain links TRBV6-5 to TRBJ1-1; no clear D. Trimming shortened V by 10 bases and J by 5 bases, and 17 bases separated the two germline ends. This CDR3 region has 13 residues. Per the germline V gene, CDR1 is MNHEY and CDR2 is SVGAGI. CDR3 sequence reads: CATSTTPDTEAFF. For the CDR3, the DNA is TGTGCCACCTCGACGACACCGGATACTGAAGCTTTCTTT.

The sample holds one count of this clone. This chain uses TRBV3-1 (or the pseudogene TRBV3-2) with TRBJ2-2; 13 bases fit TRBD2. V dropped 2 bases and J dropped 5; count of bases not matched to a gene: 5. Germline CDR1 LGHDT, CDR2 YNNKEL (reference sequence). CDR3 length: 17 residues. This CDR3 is CASSQFTTSGRTGELFF. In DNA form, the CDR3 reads TGTGCCAGCAGCCAATTTACGACTAGCGGGAGGACCGGGGAGCTGTTTTTT.

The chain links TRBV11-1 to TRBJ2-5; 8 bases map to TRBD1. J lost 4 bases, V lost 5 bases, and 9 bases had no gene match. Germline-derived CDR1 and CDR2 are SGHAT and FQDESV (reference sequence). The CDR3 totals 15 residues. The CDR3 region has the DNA TGTGCCAGCAGCCGGCAGGGGGCGATAGGAGAGACCCAGTACTTC. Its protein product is CASSRQGAIGETQYF.

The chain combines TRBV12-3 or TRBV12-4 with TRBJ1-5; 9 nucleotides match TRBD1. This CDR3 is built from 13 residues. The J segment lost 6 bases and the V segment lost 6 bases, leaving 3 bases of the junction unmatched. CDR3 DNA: TGTGCCAGCAGACAGGGGGCAGGTCAGCCCCAGCATTTT. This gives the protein CASRQGAGQPQHF.

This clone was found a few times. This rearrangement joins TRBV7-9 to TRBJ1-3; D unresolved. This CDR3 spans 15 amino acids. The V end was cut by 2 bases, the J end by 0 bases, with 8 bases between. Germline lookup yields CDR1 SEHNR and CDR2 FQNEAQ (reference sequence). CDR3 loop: CASSLSLISGNTIYF. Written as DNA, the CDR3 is TGTGCCAGCAGCTTAAGCCTGATCTCTGGAAACACCATATATTTT.

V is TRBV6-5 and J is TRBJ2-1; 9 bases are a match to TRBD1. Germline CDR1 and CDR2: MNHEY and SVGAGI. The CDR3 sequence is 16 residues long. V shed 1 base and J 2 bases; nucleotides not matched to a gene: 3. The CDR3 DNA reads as TGTGCCAGCAGTTACTTCGGGACAGGGACCTACAATGAGCAGTTCTTC. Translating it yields CASSYFGTGTYNEQFF.

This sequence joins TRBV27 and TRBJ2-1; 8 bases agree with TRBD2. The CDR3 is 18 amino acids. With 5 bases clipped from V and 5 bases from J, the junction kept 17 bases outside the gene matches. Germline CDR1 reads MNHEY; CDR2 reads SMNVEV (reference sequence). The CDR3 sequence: CASSGLLAGRHRNNEQFF. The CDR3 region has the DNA TGTGCCAGCAGTGGGCTCTTAGCGGGACGCCACCGTAACAATGAGCAGTTCTTC.

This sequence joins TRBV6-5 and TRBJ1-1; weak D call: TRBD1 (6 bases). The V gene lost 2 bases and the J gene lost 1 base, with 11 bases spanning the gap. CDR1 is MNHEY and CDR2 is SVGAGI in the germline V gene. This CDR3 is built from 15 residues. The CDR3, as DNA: TGTGCCAGCAGTTACGTGGGGGCGAGGAACACTGAAGCTTTCTTT. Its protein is CASSYVGARNTEAFF.

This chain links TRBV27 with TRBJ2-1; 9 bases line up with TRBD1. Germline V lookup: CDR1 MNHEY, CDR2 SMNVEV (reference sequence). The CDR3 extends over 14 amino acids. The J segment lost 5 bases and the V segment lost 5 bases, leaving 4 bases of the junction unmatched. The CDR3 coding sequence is TGTGCCAGCAGTCCTCGGACAGGGGACAATGAGCAGTTCTTC. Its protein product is CASSPRTGDNEQFF.

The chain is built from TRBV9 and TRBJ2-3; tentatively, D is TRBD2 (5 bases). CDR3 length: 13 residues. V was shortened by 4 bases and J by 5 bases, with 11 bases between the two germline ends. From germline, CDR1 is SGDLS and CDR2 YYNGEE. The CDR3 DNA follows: TGTGCCAGCAGCTTCCGCGAGGGAGATACGCAGTATTTT. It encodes CASSFREGDTQYF.

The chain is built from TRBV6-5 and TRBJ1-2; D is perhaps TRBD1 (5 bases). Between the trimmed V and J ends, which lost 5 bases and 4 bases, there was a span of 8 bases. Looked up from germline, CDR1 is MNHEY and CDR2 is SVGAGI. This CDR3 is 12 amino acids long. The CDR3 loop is CASSTGVYGYTF. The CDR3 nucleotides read TGTGCCAGCAGTACAGGTGTCTATGGCTACACCTTC.

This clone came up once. CDR3 in amino acids: CASSPGGAGEETQYF. DNA for the CDR3: TGTGCCAGCTCACCGGGTGGTGCGGGAGAAGAGACCCAGTACTTC. The chain has TRBV18 and TRBJ2-5; 7 nucleotides match TRBD2. Per germline, CDR1 KGHSH and CDR2 LQKENI. V lost 3 bases to trimming and J lost 3 bases; unmatched junction nucleotides: 7. This CDR3 contains 15 residues.

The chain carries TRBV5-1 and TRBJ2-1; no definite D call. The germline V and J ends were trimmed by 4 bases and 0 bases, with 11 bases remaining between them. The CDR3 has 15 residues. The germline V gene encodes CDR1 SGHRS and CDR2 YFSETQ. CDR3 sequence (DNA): TGCGCCAGCAGCCTTCGATCTAGCTCCTACAATGAGCAGTTCTTC. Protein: CASSLRSSSYNEQFF.

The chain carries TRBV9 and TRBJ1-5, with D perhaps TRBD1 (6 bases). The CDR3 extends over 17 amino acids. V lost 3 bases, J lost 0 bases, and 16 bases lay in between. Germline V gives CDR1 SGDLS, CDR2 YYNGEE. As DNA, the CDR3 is TGTGCCAGCAGCGGGGGCGGGGGCCCGAATAGCAATCAGCCCCAGCATTTT. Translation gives CASSGGGGPNSNQPQHF.

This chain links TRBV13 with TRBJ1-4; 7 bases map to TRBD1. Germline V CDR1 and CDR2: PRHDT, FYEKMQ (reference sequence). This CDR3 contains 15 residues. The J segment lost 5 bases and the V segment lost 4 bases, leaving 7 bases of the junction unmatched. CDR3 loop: CASSSSGQYNEKLFF. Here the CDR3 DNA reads TGTGCCAGCAGCTCGTCGGGACAGTACAATGAAAAACTGTTTTTT.

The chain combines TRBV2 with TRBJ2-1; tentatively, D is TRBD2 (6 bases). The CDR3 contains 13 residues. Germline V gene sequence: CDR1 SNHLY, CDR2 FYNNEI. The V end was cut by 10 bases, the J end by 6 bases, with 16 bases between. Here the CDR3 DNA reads TGTGCCACGTCTCGGGAGTTGGGCAATGAGCAGTTCTTC. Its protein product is CATSRELGNEQFF.

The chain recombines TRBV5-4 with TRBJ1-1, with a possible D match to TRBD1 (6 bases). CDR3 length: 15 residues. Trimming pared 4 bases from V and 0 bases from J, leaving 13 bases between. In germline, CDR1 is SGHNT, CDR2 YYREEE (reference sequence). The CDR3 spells CASSPGQLMNTEAFF. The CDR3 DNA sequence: TGTGCCAGCAGCCCGGGACAACTCATGAACACTGAAGCTTTCTTT.

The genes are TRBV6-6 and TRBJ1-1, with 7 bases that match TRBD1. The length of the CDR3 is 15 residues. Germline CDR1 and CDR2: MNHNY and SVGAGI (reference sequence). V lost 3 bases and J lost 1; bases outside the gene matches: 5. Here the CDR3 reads CASSYWGQQNTEAFF. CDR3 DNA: TGTGCCAGCAGTTATTGGGGACAGCAGAACACTGAAGCTTTCTTT.